These 25 T cell receptor beta chains were sequenced from one sample in a study of T cells in Graves' hyperthyroidism and ophthalmopathy. Amplified TCR beta CDR3 regions came from RNA transcripts. The HTBI primer set served for first-round RT-PCR of the TCR CDR3. TCRdb re-called the multiplex PCR reads with MiXCR, one entry per CDR3 protein. The sample shows hundreds of thousands of distinct CDR3 sequences, roughly a sixth of them seen only once. The specimen was blood. The receptor set was obtained from a young woman with Graves' hyperthyroidism.

This clonotype was detected many times. The chain recombines TRBV6-1 with TRBJ2-7; the D gene could be TRBD1 or TRBD2 (5 bases each). Trimming pared 10 bases from V and 0 bases from J, leaving 19 bases between. CDR1 and CDR2 (germline): MNHNS, SASEGT. This CDR3 comprises 15 residues. The CDR3 nucleotides read TGTGCCACCTACCCGGGGACGGCTAGCTCCTACGAGCAGTACTTC. It specifies CATYPGTASSYEQYF.

This clonotype occurred a few times. The rearrangement uses TRBV6-1 and TRBJ2-4; TRBD2 matches at 12 bases. Trimming took 4 bases from V and 0 from J; bases not matched to a gene: 7. The CDR3 totals 18 residues. From germline, CDR1 is MNHNS and CDR2 SASEGT. CDR3 DNA sequence: TGTGCCAGCAGTGTTCGACTAGCGGGGGCCCTAGCCAAAAACATTCAGTACTTC. This gives the protein CASSVRLAGALAKNIQYF.

This clonotype has ten or more counts. The chain carries TRBV28 and TRBJ1-3; no firm D call. From germline, CDR1 is MDHEN and CDR2 SYDVKM. The V and J ends lost 5 bases and 3 bases respectively, with 17 bases between them. The CDR3 totals 16 residues. Here the CDR3 DNA reads TGTGCCAGCAGTGGGGAACGGCGGTTCTTTGGAAACACCATATATTTT. It encodes CASSGERRFFGNTIYF.

This clonotype showed up many times. This chain connects TRBV24-1 to TRBJ2-1; D is perhaps TRBD1 or TRBD2 (5 bases each). Trimming removed 4 bases from V and 8 bases from J, with 17 bases in between. The CDR3 totals 15 residues. CDR1 KGHDR and CDR2 SFDVKD come from the germline V gene. The CDR3 DNA reads TGTGCCACCAGTGACCCCGGGACGGGGATGGATGAGCAGTTCTTC. Protein sequence: CATSDPGTGMDEQFF.

This clonotype was seen a single time. The chain uses TRBV7-9 and TRBJ2-1; D is unclear. Looked up from germline, CDR1 is SEHNR and CDR2 is FQNEAQ (reference sequence). This CDR3 is 13 amino acids long. V lost 4 bases and J 5 bases, leaving 9 bases between the germline ends. CDR3 protein: CASSSATNNEQFF. The CDR3 region has the DNA TGTGCCAGCAGCTCCGCAACCAACAATGAGCAGTTCTTC.

This clonotype has ten or more counts. The chain recombines TRBV6-2 or TRBV6-3 with TRBJ2-1; D perhaps matches TRBD1 (6 bases). Germline V gives CDR1 MNHEY, CDR2 SVGEGT. CDR3 length equals 16 residues. V was trimmed by 5 bases and J by 5 bases, leaving 19 bases between them. In DNA, the CDR3 is TGTGCCAGCAGTGGTCACAGGGATTTAGGCCACAATGAGCAGTTCTTC. Translation gives CASSGHRDLGHNEQFF.

The chain couples TRBV5-5 to TRBJ1-1; no definite D call. The CDR3 spans 15 residues. V lost 4 bases to trimming and J lost 4 bases, with 17 bases between them. Germline V CDR1 and CDR2: SGHKS, YYEKEE (reference sequence). The CDR3 reads CASSRAGRVSTEAFF. In DNA, the CDR3 is TGTGCCAGCAGCCGGGCGGGCAGAGTCAGCACTGAAGCTTTCTTT.

The V call is TRBV5-5, the J call TRBJ2-5; 7 bases are shared with TRBD1. This CDR3 spans 15 amino acids. V gave up 4 bases and J gave up 3 bases; unmatched junction bases: 9. Germline V gene data show CDR1 as SGHKS and CDR2 as YYEKEE (reference sequence). Written as DNA, the CDR3 is TGTGCCAGCAGCCACGCCCCCGGGACAGAAGAGACCCAGTACTTC. Translation gives CASSHAPGTEETQYF.

This chain uses TRBV14 with TRBJ2-3; 10 nucleotides match TRBD1. J gave up 3 bases and V 0 bases, and 3 bases lay outside the gene matches. Per the germline V gene, CDR1 is SGHDN and CDR2 is FVKESK. There are 16 residues in the CDR3. The CDR3 is CASSQEWGQGTDTQYF. CDR3 coding DNA: TGTGCCAGCAGCCAAGAGTGGGGACAGGGGACAGATACGCAGTATTTT.

This clonotype was detected ten times or more. The genes are TRBV7-2 and TRBJ1-2; D is unresolved. This CDR3 region has 15 residues. Between the trimmed V and J ends, which lost 3 bases and 3 bases, there was a span of 14 bases. The germline V gene encodes CDR1 SGHTA and CDR2 FQGNSA. The CDR3: CASSFILGSDYGYTF. DNA for the CDR3: TGTGCCAGCAGCTTCATCTTGGGAAGCGACTATGGCTACACCTTC.

The chain employs TRBV7-2 and TRBJ1-5; the D gene is possibly TRBD1 (5 bases). V lost 1 base to trimming and J lost 7 bases, with 14 bases between them. There are 15 residues in the CDR3. The germline gives CDR1 SGHTA, CDR2 FQGNSA. CDR3 residues: CASSLENRRGQPQHF. The CDR3 DNA reads as TGTGCCAGCAGCTTAGAAAACCGGCGGGGGCAGCCCCAGCATTTT.

Ten or more counts support this clonotype. This chain uses TRBV11-2 with TRBJ1-2; D unresolved. V shed 1 base and J shed 4 bases, with 10 bases lying between them. This CDR3 has 14 residues. Looked up from germline, CDR1 is SGHAT and CDR2 is FQNNGV. Written as DNA, the CDR3 is TGTGCCAGCAGCTTAGTTGTGGCTGGCTATGGCTACACCTTC. Translating gives CASSLVVAGYGYTF.

This clonotype was observed a handful of times. The V and J genes are TRBV20-1 and TRBJ1-1; D unclear. This CDR3 spans 14 amino acids. Trimming took off 5 bases at V and 5 bases at J, with 18 bases between the two ends. Germline V CDR1 and CDR2: DFQATT, SNEGSKA (reference sequence). CDR3 in amino acids: CSAAPVNGETEAFF. The DNA for the CDR3 is TGCAGTGCTGCCCCGGTTAATGGCGAAACTGAAGCTTTCTTT.

This clonotype was detected many times. The V and J genes are TRBV30 and TRBJ2-3; D unresolved. Germline assignment: CDR1 GTSNPN and CDR2 SVGIG (reference sequence). The CDR3 covers 13 residues. V lost 2 bases, J lost 0 bases, and 6 bases lay in between. CDR3 DNA: TGTGCCTGGAGTAGTATTAGCACAGATACGCAGTATTTT. Translation gives CAWSSISTDTQYF.

This clonotype appeared many times. J is TRBJ1-1 and V is TRBV20-1, with no clear D. Germline V gives CDR1 DFQATT, CDR2 SNEGSKA (reference sequence). The CDR3 covers 11 residues. Trimming cost V 6 bases and J 5 bases, with 10 bases left between them. The CDR3 DNA follows: TGCAGTGCCCCCAGAGTTACTGAAGCTTTCTTT. It encodes CSAPRVTEAFF.

This clonotype was counted only a few times. The chain uses TRBV5-4 and TRBJ2-1; tentative D call: TRBD2 (5 bases). The CDR3 spans 14 residues. Trimming stripped 3 bases from V and 10 bases from J, with 17 bases between. The germline CDR1 and CDR2 sequences are SGHNT and YYREEE (reference sequence). CDR3 coding DNA: TGTGCCAGCAGCTGCCGACGGACGGACTGCGAGCAGTTCTTC. It codes for CASSCRRTDCEQFF.

The chain recombines TRBV18 with TRBJ2-2; 7 nucleotides line up with TRBD1. Unmatched junction bases numbered 1, after V lost 0 bases and J lost 3 bases. The germline V gene encodes CDR1 KGHSH and CDR2 LQKENI. This CDR3 region has 15 residues. CDR3 loop: CASSPPRGHTGELFF. As DNA, the CDR3 is TGTGCCAGCTCACCACCTAGGGGGCACACCGGGGAGCTGTTTTTT.

V usage is TRBV12-3 or TRBV12-4 and J usage is TRBJ1-5, with TRBD1 matching 7 bases. V shed 7 bases, J shed 5 bases, and the junction held 11 bases outside the gene matches. The CDR3 loop spans 15 amino acids. The CDR3, as DNA: TGTGCCAGCACCCCAGGGGGGCGATCTGATCAGCCCCAGCATTTT. This codes for CASTPGGRSDQPQHF.

This clonotype appeared many times. J is TRBJ1-5 and V is TRBV12-3 or TRBV12-4, with D perhaps TRBD1 (5 bases). V lost 7 bases, J lost 9 bases, and 16 bases lay in between. The CDR3 runs to 13 residues. For the CDR3, the DNA is TGTGCCAGCACCCTGGGGGGACGGGGGCCCCAGCATTTT. It codes for CASTLGGRGPQHF.

The chain links TRBV7-3 to TRBJ2-2; perhaps TRBD2 as D (5 bases). Germline V gene sequence: CDR1 SGHTA, CDR2 FQGTGA. The CDR3 totals 15 residues. The ends were cut back, 5 bases at V and 5 bases at J, with 15 bases in the middle. The CDR3 protein is CASSRLGTGTGELFF. The CDR3 DNA follows: TGTGCCAGCAGCCGCCTCGGAACGGGAACCGGGGAGCTGTTTTTT. Looking up the rest from reference TRBV7-3 and TRBJ2-2 gives the full variable domain: GAGVSQTPSNKVTEKGKYVELRCDPISGHTALYWYRQSLGQGPEFLIYFQGTGAADDSGLPNDRFFAVRPEGSVSTLKIQRTERGDSAVYLCASSRLGTGTGELFFGEGSRLTVL.

This clonotype was counted at least ten times. This chain links TRBV27 with TRBJ1-2, with D unresolved. V lost 3 bases to trimming and J lost 4 bases, with 12 bases between them. CDR1 and CDR2 from the germline V gene are MNHEY and SMNVEV (reference sequence). The CDR3 is 14 amino acids. For the CDR3, the DNA is TGTGCCAGCAGTTTGGGGTCAAAGGGCTATGGCTACACCTTC. Its translation: CASSLGSKGYGYTF.

As regards this clonotype: This may be a read error: a much more frequent sequence differs by one nucleotide. CDR3 sequence (DNA): TGTGCCAGCAGAGAGGCAGGGGGAGGAACAGATGCGCAGTATTTT. Translated: CASREAGGGTDAQYF. J is TRBJ2-3 and V is TRBV28; D is possibly TRBD1 (7 bases). The germline gives CDR1 MDHEN, CDR2 SYDVKM. The CDR3 is made up of 15 amino acids.

This clonotype is a singleton in its sample. The rearrangement links TRBV10-3 to TRBJ2-5; 14 bases agree with TRBD2. This CDR3 spans 18 amino acids. Germline CDR1 and CDR2: ENHRY and SYGVKD. Trimming removed 6 bases from V and 5 bases from J; junction bases left unmatched: 14. The chain's CDR3 is CAISKTIPGLAGVETQYF. The CDR3 DNA sequence: TGTGCCATCAGCAAGACAATTCCGGGACTAGCGGGAGTGGAGACCCAGTACTTC.

This clonotype was seen repeatedly, ten times or more. J is TRBJ2-1 and V is TRBV30, with a weak D call TRBD2 (6 bases). With 7 bases removed from V and 2 bases from J, the gap between germline ends came to 12 bases. The CDR3 runs to 13 residues. Looked up from germline, CDR1 is GTSNPN and CDR2 is SVGIG (reference sequence). The chain's CDR3 is CASIRLAYNEQFF. For the CDR3, the DNA is TGTGCCTCGATCAGACTAGCCTACAATGAGCAGTTCTTC.

This clonotype was seen ten or more times. The chain joins TRBV12-3 or TRBV12-4 to TRBJ2-3; D unresolved. V gave up 5 bases and J gave up 0 bases, with 9 bases separating them. This CDR3 has 14 residues. In DNA, the CDR3 is TGTGCCAGCAGTCCGCTTCGAAGCACAGATACGCAGTATTTT. It yields the protein CASSPLRSTDTQYF.